This entry is about one TCR beta chain. Its antigen remains unknown. The CDR3 runs 17 residues. The germline V gene has CDR1 SGHAT and CDR2 FQNNGV. V lost 3 bases to trimming and J lost 4 bases; unmatched junction nucleotides: 9. The data belong to a study of T cell repertoires in cytomegalovirus infection. Study details: Recently identified HLA-C-restricted CMV epitopes were used, and well-studied HLA-B-restricted CMV epitopes were used as well. CMV infection and matching HLA type were both indicated by public TCR beta signatures. Study observations and caveats: Using cumulative public TCR beta family frequency, the authors identified those who carried CMV together with the relevant HLA. Across the ex vivo response, the dominant clonotypes were HLA-C-restricted CMV-specific TCR beta clonotypes.

TCRdb re-called the reads through MiXCR, storing one row per CDR3 protein. The sample has about 310,000 distinct CDR3 sequences; 25% are singletons. The V call is TRBV11-2, the J call TRBJ2-3, with 11 bases matching TRBD2. The clonotype was recovered from a human donor in good health (CMV status not recorded). Some clones in this sample may be carry-over from other donors' samples. Material: cultured PBMCs, obtained from culture after CMV antigen stimulation. CDR3 loop: CASSFLQLAGVPDTQYF. The DNA of the CDR3 is TGTGCCAGCAGCTTTCTCCAACTAGCGGGAGTACCAGATACGCAGTATTTT.